Listed below are T cell receptor beta chains from one sample, sequenced in a study of T cells in Graves' hyperthyroidism and ophthalmopathy. TCRdb recomputed calls from the multiplex PCR reads with MiXCR, one row per CDR3 protein. The sample has 550,000 to 650,000 distinct CDR3 sequences; approximately 15% are singletons. The specimen was blood. Receptor source: a woman in her 30s with Graves' hyperthyroidism that later progressed to Graves' ophthalmopathy. The CDR3 runs from the conserved cysteine through the conserved F or W. A D gene is named only where the DNA matches it firmly. Expanded clones are given a class, and other clones once, few, many or no size at all.

cdr3_length	v_call	clone_size	d_call	j_call	cdr3_nt	cdr3_aa
16	TRBV2	many	TRBD2	TRBJ2-7	TGTGCCAGCAGTGGACTAGCGGGAGAAAACTTGGACGAGCAGTACTTC	CASSGLAGENLDEQYF
16	TRBV25-1	few	NA	TRBJ1-4	TGTGCCAGCAGTGAACTGCCGGGATGGTCGGATGAAAAACTGTTTTTT	CASSELPGWSDEKLFF
16	TRBV3-1	NA	NA	TRBJ2-1	TGTGCCAGCAGCCAAGGACCAGATGGGGTTTACAATGAGCAGTTCTTC	CASSQGPDGVYNEQFF
15	TRBV7-9	NA	TRBD2	TRBJ2-1	TGTGCCAGCAGCCGTAGCGGGAGCCCCGAAAATGAGCAGTTCTTC	CASSRSGSPENEQFF
15	TRBV5-1	NA	NA	TRBJ2-5	TGCGCCAGCAGCTTGGATGGCAAACGCCAAGAGACCCAGTACTTC	CASSLDGKRQETQYF
15	TRBV3-1	NA	NA	TRBJ2-7	TGTGCCAGCAGCCCAGGGGGGACGGGCACCTACGAGCAGTACTTC	CASSPGGTGTYEQYF
16	TRBV25-1	few	NA	TRBJ2-5	TGTGCCAGCAGTGGACCTCTCGGGGGCCCCGAAGAGACCCAGTACTTC	CASSGPLGGPEETQYF
20	TRBV15	NA	TRBD1	TRBJ1-4	TGTGCCACCAGCGTTAGGGACAGGGGTCTCGTCCCTGCAACTAATGAAAAACTGTTTTTT	CATSVRDRGLVPATNEKLFF
13	TRBV30	many	TRBD2	TRBJ2-7	TGTGCCTGGAGTTGGGGACTAGAGTACGAGCAGTACTTC	CAWSWGLEYEQYF
16	TRBV20-1	many	NA	TRBJ2-7	TGCAGTGCTAGAGATCTTAGAGGCCATAGCTCCTACGAGCAGTACTTC	CSARDLRGHSSYEQYF
15	TRBV20-1	few	TRBD2	TRBJ2-3	TGCAGTGCTAGTGGACTAGCGGGACACACAGATACGCAGTATTTT	CSASGLAGHTDTQYF
16	TRBV6-1	many	TRBD1	TRBJ1-1	TGTGCCAGCAGGCCTGGGACAGTTGCGCAGGTCACTGAAGCTTTCTTT	CASRPGTVAQVTEAFF
13	TRBV20-1	many	TRBD1	TRBJ2-7	TGCAGTGCTAGGACAGGGGGGACCTACGAGCAGTACTTC	CSARTGGTYEQYF
17	TRBV19	NA	TRBD1	TRBJ1-5	TGTGCCAGTTACGACAGGGAAGGGGGCTATAGCAATCAGCCCCGGCATTTT	CASYDREGGYSNQPRHF
18	TRBV29-1	many	NA	TRBJ2-1	TGCAGCGTTGAAATCCGTAGAAGTGGGAGGGGGGACTACAATGAGCAGTTCTTC	CSVEIRRSGRGDYNEQFF
13	TRBV27	once	NA	TRBJ2-5	TGTGCCAGCAGTTTATCAAAAGGAGAGGTCGAGTACTTC	CASSLSKGEVEYF
16	TRBV20-1	many	NA	TRBJ1-1	TGCAGTGCTAGAGATATACTTGGGGTCTCGATGACTGAAGCTTTCTTT	CSARDILGVSMTEAFF
14	TRBV20-1	many	NA	TRBJ1-5	TGCAGTGCTAGAGTGTCACAGGAGGGTCAGCCCCAGCATTTT	CSARVSQEGQPQHF
17	TRBV6-1	NA	NA	TRBJ1-2	TGTGCCAGCAGCCCCGCCACCCCGGGCCATACTAACTATGGCTACACCTTC	CASSPATPGHTNYGYTF
15	TRBV19	many	TRBD1	TRBJ1-5	TGTGCCACCGCGAGACAGGGTTGGAGCAATCAGCCCCAGCATTTT	CATARQGWSNQPQHF
14	TRBV5-1	many	NA	TRBJ1-5	TGCGCCAGCAGCTTGGACAGTAACAATCAGCCCCAGCATTTT	CASSLDSNNQPQHF
14	TRBV6-1	NA	NA	TRBJ2-2	TGTGCCAGCAGTGAAGGGGGACTTATTAGGGAGCTGTTTTTT	CASSEGGLIRELFF
22	TRBV12-3/TRBV12-4	many	NA	TRBJ1-6	TGTGCCAGCAGTTTCAAGGACTGGCCCCTGAGAGGCCGGAGCTCCTATAATTCACCCCTCCACTTT	CASSFKDWPLRGRSSYNSPLHF
13	TRBV12-3/TRBV12-4	few	NA	TRBJ2-3	TGTGCCAGCAGACCCCCCGCCAGTTATACGCAGTATTTT	CASRPPASYTQYF
14	TRBV9	many	NA	TRBJ2-7	TGTGCCAGCAGCGTAGGAGGACCCTCCTACGAGCAGTACTTC	CASSVGGPSYEQYF
15	TRBV6-2/TRBV6-3	many	NA	TRBJ2-5	TGTGCCAGCAGCATGCTCGGGACTGAGAAAGAGACCCAGTACTTC	CASSMLGTEKETQYF
14	TRBV7-8	many	NA	TRBJ2-7	TGTGCCAGCAGCTTCGGGGGAGCCACCTACGAGCAGTACTTC	CASSFGGATYEQYF
15	TRBV7-9	many	NA	TRBJ2-1	TGTGCCAGCAGCCAGACGGCCTTCTACTACAATGAGCAGTTCTTC	CASSQTAFYYNEQFF
12	TRBV28	once	NA	TRBJ1-1	TGTGCCAGCAGTTTCGGAGGGAGATTAGCTTTCTTT	CASSFGGRLAFF
15	TRBV7-2	many	TRBD1	TRBJ1-5	TGTGCCAGCAGCCTCACAGGGGGCCCCAATCAGCCCCAGCATTTT	CASSLTGGPNQPQHF
14	TRBV6-2/TRBV6-3	NA	NA	TRBJ1-3	TGTGCCAGCACTCATGGGGGCTCTGGAAACACCATATATTTT	CASTHGGSGNTIYF
16	TRBV2	NA	TRBD2	TRBJ2-1	TGTGCCAGCAGTGAGAGGGTCGCGGGAGTATTCAATGAGCAGTTCTTC	CASSERVAGVFNEQFF
17	TRBV24-1	many	TRBD2	TRBJ2-3	TGTGCCACCAGCCCAATCCCGGGACGGGGGGATACAGATACGCAGTATTTT	CATSPIPGRGDTDTQYF
15	TRBV7-2	many	NA	TRBJ1-2	TGTGCCAGCAGCTTTGGGGACACGCGCCTCTATGGCTACACCTTC	CASSFGDTRLYGYTF
14	TRBV7-2	once	NA	TRBJ2-1	TGTGCCAGCATCCCGGACTTAAACTACAATGAGCAGTTCTTC	CASIPDLNYNEQFF
12	TRBV7-3	many	NA	TRBJ1-2	TGTGCCAGCAGCTATCGACGGTATGGCTACACCTTC	CASSYRRYGYTF
16	TRBV11-2	NA	TRBD2	TRBJ2-5	TGTGCCAGCAGCCGGGGACTAGCGGGGAGGCAAGAGACCCAGTACTTC	CASSRGLAGRQETQYF
14	TRBV3-1	NA	NA	TRBJ1-5	TGTGCCAGCAGCCATAAGGACAGCCGGCAGCCCCAGCATTTT	CASSHKDSRQPQHF
14	TRBV12-3/TRBV12-4	many	NA	TRBJ2-7	TGTGCCAGCAGCCTTACAGGGCGTTCTGACGAGCAGTACTTC	CASSLTGRSDEQYF
14	TRBV10-3	NA	TRBD2	TRBJ2-7	TGTGCCACCAGGGCTAGCGGGATGTCTTACGAGCAGTACTTC	CATRASGMSYEQYF
14	TRBV30	many	NA	TRBJ1-2	TGTGCCTGGAGTGCTCCCGGACAGTTTGAAGGCTACACCTTC	CAWSAPGQFEGYTF
18	TRBV3-2	NA	NA	TRBJ2-7	TGTGCCAGCAGCCAAGACAGGAGAAGCGGCGCCGCACCCTACGAGCAGTACTTC	CASSQDRRSGAAPYEQYF
16	TRBV18	many	NA	TRBJ1-6	TGTGCCAGCTCACCGCCCCACGGGACTTATAATTCACCCCTCCACTTT	CASSPPHGTYNSPLHF
15	TRBV4-2	many	TRBD1	TRBJ1-1	TGTGCCAGCAGCCAAGATGGACAGGGACACCTTGAAGCTTTCTTT	CASSQDGQGHLEAFF
15	TRBV12-3/TRBV12-4	many	NA	TRBJ1-4	TGTGCCAGCACCATAAGACAGGTAGCTAGGGAAAAACTGTTTTTT	CASTIRQVAREKLFF
15	TRBV14	NA	TRBD2	TRBJ2-7	TGTGCCAGCAGCCAACGTGCGGGAGGGAGCTACGAGCAGTACTTC	CASSQRAGGSYEQYF
14	TRBV6-2/TRBV6-3	few	NA	TRBJ1-1	TGTGCCAGCATCGAATCGGGCAAGGAGACTGAAGCTTTCTTT	CASIESGKETEAFF
13	TRBV18	many	TRBD1	TRBJ2-7	TGTGCCAGCTCCCCAGACAGGGCCAGCGAGCAGTACTTC	CASSPDRASEQYF
12	TRBV6-2/TRBV6-3	NA	TRBD1	TRBJ1-1	TGTGCCAGCAGACGGACAGGGGATAGAGCTTTCTTT	CASRRTGDRAFF
17	TRBV27	many	TRBD1	TRBJ1-5	TGTGCCAGCAGTCCTAAGACAGGGGGCCACTCTAATCAGCCCCAGCATTTT	CASSPKTGGHSNQPQHF
17	TRBV12-3/TRBV12-4	NA	TRBD2	TRBJ2-3	TGTGCCAGCAGTTCACCCCCGGGACTAGCGGGAGTAGATACGCAGTATTTT	CASSSPPGLAGVDTQYF
15	TRBV13	few	NA	TRBJ2-3	TGTGCCAGCAGCTTAAAAGAAGCTGGCACAGATACGCAGTATTTT	CASSLKEAGTDTQYF
12	TRBV6-1	many	NA	TRBJ2-7	TGTGCCAGCAGTTCGGGCCGCTACGAGCAGTACTTC	CASSSGRYEQYF
15	TRBV27	many	NA	TRBJ1-1	TGTGCCAGCAGTTTATTTTCCAGGGGATACACTGAAGCTTTCTTT	CASSLFSRGYTEAFF